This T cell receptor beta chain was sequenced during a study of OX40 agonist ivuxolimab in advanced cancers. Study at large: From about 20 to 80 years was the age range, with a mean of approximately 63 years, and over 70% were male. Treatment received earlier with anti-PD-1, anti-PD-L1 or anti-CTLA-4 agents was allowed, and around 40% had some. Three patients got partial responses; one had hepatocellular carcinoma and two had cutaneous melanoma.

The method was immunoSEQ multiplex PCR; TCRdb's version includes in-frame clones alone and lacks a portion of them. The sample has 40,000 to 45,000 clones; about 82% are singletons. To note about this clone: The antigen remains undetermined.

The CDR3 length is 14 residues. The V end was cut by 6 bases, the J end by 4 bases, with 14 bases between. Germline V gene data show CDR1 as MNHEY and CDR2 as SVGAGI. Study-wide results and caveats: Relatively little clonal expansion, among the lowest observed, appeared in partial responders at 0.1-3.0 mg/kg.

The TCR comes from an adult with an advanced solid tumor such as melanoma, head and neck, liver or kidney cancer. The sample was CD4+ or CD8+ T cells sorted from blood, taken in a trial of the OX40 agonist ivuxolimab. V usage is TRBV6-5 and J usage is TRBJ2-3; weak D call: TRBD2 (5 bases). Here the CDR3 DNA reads TGTGCCAGCAGCCTCCTCGGAGCGGCAGATACGCAGTATTTT. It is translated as CASSLLGAADTQYF.